Listed below are T cell receptor beta chains from one sample, sequenced in a study of T cell responses to AZD1222 COVID-19 vaccine. Clones were sequenced by immunoSEQ multiplex PCR, and TCRdb holds only the in-frame ones, with some missing. The sample consists of some 130,000 clones, roughly 91% of them appearing once. This specimen was peripheral blood, taken 28 days after the second AZD1222 dose. The receptor source for this set is an adult who received the AZD1222 COVID-19 vaccine. CDR3s include the opening cysteine and the closing phenylalanine or tryptophan. The D gene is left open where the match is weak. Rows give clone size only sometimes, using once, few, many, or a class for an expanded clone.

clone_size: -; v_call: TRBV2; d_call: -; j_call: TRBJ1-4; cdr3_nt: TGTGCCAGCAGTGAGCGCCGGCAGGAAAAACTGTTTTTT; cdr3_aa: CASSERRQEKLFF
clone_size: once; v_call: TRBV5-1; d_call: -; j_call: TRBJ1-1; cdr3_nt: TGCGCCAGCAGCAAAACAGCGAACACTGAAGCTTTCTTT; cdr3_aa: CASSKTANTEAFF
clone_size: -; v_call: TRBV3-1/TRBV3-2; d_call: -; j_call: TRBJ1-1; cdr3_nt: TGTGCCAGCAGCCAAGGACAGTCGAACACTGAAGCTTTCTTT; cdr3_aa: CASSQGQSNTEAFF
clone_size: -; v_call: TRBV7-8; d_call: -; j_call: TRBJ1-2; cdr3_nt: TGTGCCAGCAGCTTAGCGCGTAGGGATAACTATGGCTACACCTTC; cdr3_aa: CASSLARRDNYGYTF
clone_size: few; v_call: TRBV7-9; d_call: -; j_call: TRBJ1-5; cdr3_nt: TGTGCCAGCAGCTTAGGAGGGGCTATTCAGCCCCAGCATTTT; cdr3_aa: CASSLGGAIQPQHF
clone_size: -; v_call: TRBV6-5; d_call: -; j_call: TRBJ2-2; cdr3_nt: TGTGCCAGCATTTCTGGGCGTACCGGGGAGCTGTTTTTT; cdr3_aa: CASISGRTGELFF
clone_size: -; v_call: TRBV19; d_call: -; j_call: TRBJ1-5; cdr3_nt: TGTGCCAGTAGTATTACACCTATTAGCAATCAGCCCCAGCATTTT; cdr3_aa: CASSITPISNQPQHF
clone_size: -; v_call: TRBV4-1; d_call: -; j_call: TRBJ2-3; cdr3_nt: TGCGCCAGCAGCCAAGCTCTACCCCCCCGGGTGCAGTATTTT; cdr3_aa: CASSQALPPRVQYF
clone_size: -; v_call: TRBV19; d_call: -; j_call: TRBJ1-6; cdr3_nt: TGTGCCAGTAGTAGGGGGGGGCTCGGCAATTCACCCCTCCACTTT; cdr3_aa: CASSRGGLGNSPLHF
clone_size: few; v_call: TRBV14; d_call: -; j_call: TRBJ2-5; cdr3_nt: TGTGCCAGCAGCCAAAGAAGACAGCTAACATCCACTCAAGAGACCCAGTACTTC; cdr3_aa: CASSQRRQLTSTQETQYF
clone_size: -; v_call: TRBV11-2; d_call: -; j_call: TRBJ1-6; cdr3_nt: TGTGCCAGCAGGATCGGGGTCTATAATTCACCCCTCCACTTT; cdr3_aa: CASRIGVYNSPLHF
clone_size: -; v_call: TRBV2; d_call: -; j_call: TRBJ1-5; cdr3_nt: TGTGCCAGCAACCTGGGGATTTTTGGGCAGCCCCAGCATTTT; cdr3_aa: CASNLGIFGQPQHF
clone_size: few; v_call: TRBV5-1; d_call: -; j_call: TRBJ2-1; cdr3_nt: TGCGCCAGCAGCTTGGGGACGATAAGCTCCTACAATGAGCAGTTCTTC; cdr3_aa: CASSLGTISSYNEQFF
clone_size: -; v_call: TRBV11-2; d_call: TRBD2; j_call: TRBJ2-7; cdr3_nt: TGTGCCAGCAGCCACGGGGGGGACAAAGGGACCTACGAGCAGTACTTC; cdr3_aa: CASSHGGDKGTYEQYF
clone_size: -; v_call: TRBV7-8; d_call: -; j_call: TRBJ2-5; cdr3_nt: TGTGCCAGCAGCCTCCGGCCCCTTGAGACCCAGTACTTC; cdr3_aa: CASSLRPLETQYF
clone_size: -; v_call: TRBV10-3; d_call: -; j_call: TRBJ2-7; cdr3_nt: TGTGCCATCAGTGAGTCGACGACGGCCTCCCTCGAGCAGTACTTC; cdr3_aa: CAISESTTASLEQYF
clone_size: once; v_call: TRBV28; d_call: TRBD2; j_call: TRBJ2-1; cdr3_nt: TGTGCCAGTCATACGTCCGGGAGGTCCTACAATGAGCAGTTCTTC; cdr3_aa: CASHTSGRSYNEQFF
clone_size: -; v_call: TRBV5-5; d_call: -; j_call: TRBJ2-6; cdr3_nt: TGTGCCAGCAGCTTGGAGCCCAGCTCTGGGGCCAACGTCCTGACTTTC; cdr3_aa: CASSLEPSSGANVLTF
clone_size: few; v_call: TRBV12-3/TRBV12-4; d_call: -; j_call: TRBJ2-7; cdr3_nt: TGTGCCAGCTGCGCTAGTATGACCTACGAGCAGTACTTC; cdr3_aa: CASCASMTYEQYF
clone_size: once; v_call: TRBV11-3; d_call: TRBD1; j_call: TRBJ1-6; cdr3_nt: TGTGCCAGCAGCTTGGGGGGACAGGAAGAAAATTCACCCCTCCACTTT; cdr3_aa: CASSLGGQEENSPLHF
clone_size: -; v_call: TRBV21-1; d_call: -; j_call: TRBJ2-2; cdr3_nt: TGTGCCAGCAGCAATCTTACAGGGCCAGGCACCGGGGAGCTGTTTTTT; cdr3_aa: CASSNLTGPGTGELFF
clone_size: -; v_call: TRBV28; d_call: -; j_call: TRBJ1-6; cdr3_nt: TGTGCCAGCACCTACCGAGTTCGAAAAAATTCACCCCTCCACTTT; cdr3_aa: CASTYRVRKNSPLHF
clone_size: -; v_call: TRBV9; d_call: -; j_call: TRBJ2-5; cdr3_nt: TGTGCCAGCAGCGTAGGGGTAGGGGCCCTGCCGGGAGAGACCCAGTACTTC; cdr3_aa: CASSVGVGALPGETQYF
clone_size: few; v_call: TRBV27; d_call: -; j_call: TRBJ2-1; cdr3_nt: TGTGCAAGTCACGATACCGGGACCATCTACAATGAGCAGTTCTTC; cdr3_aa: CASHDTGTIYNEQFF
clone_size: -; v_call: TRBV27; d_call: TRBD1; j_call: TRBJ1-5; cdr3_nt: TGTGCCAGCAGACCACAGGGGTGGGGTAATCAGCCCCAGCATTTT; cdr3_aa: CASRPQGWGNQPQHF
clone_size: -; v_call: TRBV12-5; d_call: -; j_call: TRBJ2-7; cdr3_nt: TGTGCTAGTGGTTTGGCGTGGACAGCCTCGCTAGTTTCCTACGAGCAGTACTTC; cdr3_aa: CASGLAWTASLVSYEQYF